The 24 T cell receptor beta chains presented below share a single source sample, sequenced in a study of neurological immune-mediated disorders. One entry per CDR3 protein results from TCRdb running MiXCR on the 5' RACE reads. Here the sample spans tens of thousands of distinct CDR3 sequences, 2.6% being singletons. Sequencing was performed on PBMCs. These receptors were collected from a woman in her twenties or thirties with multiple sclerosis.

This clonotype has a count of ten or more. CDR3 in DNA: TGTGCCAGCAGCTTTAGCCTAGCGGGGTCCTACGAGCAGTACTTC. Its protein is CASSFSLAGSYEQYF. The V call is TRBV7-2, the J call TRBJ2-7; 9 bases are shared with TRBD2. Per germline, CDR1 SGHTA and CDR2 FQGNSA. This CDR3 spans 15 amino acids. The J segment lost 1 base and the V segment lost 3 bases, leaving 4 bases of the junction unmatched.

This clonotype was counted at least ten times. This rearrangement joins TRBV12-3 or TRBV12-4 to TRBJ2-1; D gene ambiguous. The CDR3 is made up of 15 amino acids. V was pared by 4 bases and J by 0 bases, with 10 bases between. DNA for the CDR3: TGTGCCAGCAGTTCTGGCTACAGCTCCTACAATGAGCAGTTCTTC. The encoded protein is CASSSGYSSYNEQFF.

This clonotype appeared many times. The CDR3 is CASSPGLSSPLHF. The CDR3 DNA is TGTGCCAGCTCACCGGGGTTGAGTTCACCCCTCCACTTT. The genes are TRBV18 and TRBJ1-6, with D hard to call. Germline loops: CDR1 KGHSH, CDR2 LQKENI. The CDR3 spans 13 residues. Trimming shortened V by 3 bases and J by 9 bases, and 9 bases separated the two germline ends. The variable domain in full, completed from reference TRBV18 and TRBJ1-6, reads NAGVMQNPRHLVRRRGQEARLRCSPMKGHSHVYWYRQLPEEGLKFMVYLQKENIIDESGMPKERFSAEFPKEGPSILRIQQVVRGDSAAYFCASSPGLSSPLHFGNGTRLTVT.

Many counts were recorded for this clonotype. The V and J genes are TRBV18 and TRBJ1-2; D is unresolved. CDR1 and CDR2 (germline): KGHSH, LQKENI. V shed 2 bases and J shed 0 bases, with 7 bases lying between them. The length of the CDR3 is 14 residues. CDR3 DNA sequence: TGTGCCAGCTCACCAGCAACAGCTAACTATGGCTACACCTTC. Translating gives CASSPATANYGYTF.

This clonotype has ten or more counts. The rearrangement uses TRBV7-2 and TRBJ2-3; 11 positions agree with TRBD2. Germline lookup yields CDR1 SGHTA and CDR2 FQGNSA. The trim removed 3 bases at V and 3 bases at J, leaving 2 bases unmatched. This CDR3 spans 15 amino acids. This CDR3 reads CASSFTSGRTDTQYF. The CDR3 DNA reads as TGTGCCAGCAGCTTTACTAGCGGGAGAACAGATACGCAGTATTTT.

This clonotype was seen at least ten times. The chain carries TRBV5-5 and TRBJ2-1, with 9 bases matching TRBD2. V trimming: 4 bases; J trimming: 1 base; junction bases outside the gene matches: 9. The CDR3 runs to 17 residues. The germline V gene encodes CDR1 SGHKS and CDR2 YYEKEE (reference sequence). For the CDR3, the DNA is TGTGCCAGCAGCATTCCGACTAGCGGCCTTTCCTACAATGAGCAGTTCTTC. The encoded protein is CASSIPTSGLSYNEQFF.

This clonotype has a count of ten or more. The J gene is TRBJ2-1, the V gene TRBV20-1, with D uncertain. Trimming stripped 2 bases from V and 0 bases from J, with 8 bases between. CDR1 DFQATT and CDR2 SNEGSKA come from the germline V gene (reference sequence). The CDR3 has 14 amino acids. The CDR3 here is CSARMTNSYNEQFF. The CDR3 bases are TGCAGTGCTAGAATGACCAACTCCTACAATGAGCAGTTCTTC.

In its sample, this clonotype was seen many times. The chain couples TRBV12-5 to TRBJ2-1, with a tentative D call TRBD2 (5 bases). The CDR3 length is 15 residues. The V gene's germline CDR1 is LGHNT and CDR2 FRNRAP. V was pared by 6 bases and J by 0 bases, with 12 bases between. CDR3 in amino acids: CASGPPGSSYNEQFF. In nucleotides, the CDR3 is TGTGCTAGTGGACCTCCGGGGAGCTCCTACAATGAGCAGTTCTTC.

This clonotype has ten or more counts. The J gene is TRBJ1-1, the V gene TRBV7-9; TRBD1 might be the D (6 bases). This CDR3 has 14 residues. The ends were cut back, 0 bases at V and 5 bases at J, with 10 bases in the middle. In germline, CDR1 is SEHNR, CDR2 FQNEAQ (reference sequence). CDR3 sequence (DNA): TGTGCCAGCAGCTTAGCTGCAGGGGAGACTGAAGCTTTCTTT. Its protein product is CASSLAAGETEAFF.

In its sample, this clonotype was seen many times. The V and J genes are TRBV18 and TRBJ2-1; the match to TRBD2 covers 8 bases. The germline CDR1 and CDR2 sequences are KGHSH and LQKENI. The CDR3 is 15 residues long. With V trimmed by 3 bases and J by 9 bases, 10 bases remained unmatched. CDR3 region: CASSPSWREAAEQFF. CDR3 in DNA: TGTGCCAGCTCACCGAGTTGGCGGGAGGCCGCTGAGCAGTTCTTC.

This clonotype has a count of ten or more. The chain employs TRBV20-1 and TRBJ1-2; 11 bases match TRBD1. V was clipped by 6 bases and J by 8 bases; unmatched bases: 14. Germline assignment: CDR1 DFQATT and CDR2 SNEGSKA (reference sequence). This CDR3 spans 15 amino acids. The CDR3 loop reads CSAPVMGQGERGYTF. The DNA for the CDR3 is TGCAGTGCCCCCGTTATGGGACAGGGGGAAAGGGGCTACACCTTC.

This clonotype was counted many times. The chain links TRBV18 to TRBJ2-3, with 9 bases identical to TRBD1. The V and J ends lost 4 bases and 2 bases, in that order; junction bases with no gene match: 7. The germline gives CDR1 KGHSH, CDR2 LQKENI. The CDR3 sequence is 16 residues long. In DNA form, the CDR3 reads TGTGCCAGCTCACTATGGACAGGGGCGGACACAGATACGCAGTATTTT. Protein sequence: CASSLWTGADTDTQYF.

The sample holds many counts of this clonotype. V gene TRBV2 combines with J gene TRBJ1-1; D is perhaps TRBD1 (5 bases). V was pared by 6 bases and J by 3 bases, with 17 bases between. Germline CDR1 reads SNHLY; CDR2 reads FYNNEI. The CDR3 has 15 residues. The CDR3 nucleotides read TGTGCCAGCAGGATGCAAAGGGGTTGGGACACTGAAGCTTTCTTT. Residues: CASRMQRGWDTEAFF.

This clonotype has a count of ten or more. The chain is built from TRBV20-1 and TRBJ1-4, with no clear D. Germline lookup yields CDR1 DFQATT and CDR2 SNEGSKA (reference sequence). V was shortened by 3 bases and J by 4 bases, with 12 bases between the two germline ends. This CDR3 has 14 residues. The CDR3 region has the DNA TGCAGTGCTAGTGAGGGAGTGATTAATGAAAAACTGTTTTTT. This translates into CSASEGVINEKLFF.

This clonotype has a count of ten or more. The CDR3 region has the DNA TGTGCCAGCAGCTTAGAGCGAGGATCCTACGAGCAGTACTTC. It translates to CASSLERGSYEQYF. The J gene is TRBJ2-7, the V gene TRBV7-2, with unresolved D. Trimming removed 1 base at V and 1 base at J, with 8 bases between. Germline CDR1 and CDR2: SGHTA and FQGNSA. This CDR3 has 14 amino acids.

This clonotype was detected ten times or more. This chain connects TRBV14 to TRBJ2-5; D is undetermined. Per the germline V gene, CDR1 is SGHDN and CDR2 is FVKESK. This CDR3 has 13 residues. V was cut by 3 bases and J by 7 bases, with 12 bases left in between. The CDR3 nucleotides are TGTGCCAGCAGCCAGGCTTCCGCAAGGACCCAGTACTTC. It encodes CASSQASARTQYF.

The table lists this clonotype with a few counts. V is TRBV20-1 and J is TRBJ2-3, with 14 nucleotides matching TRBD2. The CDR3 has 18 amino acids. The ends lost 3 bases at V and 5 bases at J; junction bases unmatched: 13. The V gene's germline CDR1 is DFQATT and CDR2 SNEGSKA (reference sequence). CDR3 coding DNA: TGCAGTGCTAGTGGGACTAGCGGGAGAAGGCAGGGGGGAGATACGCAGTATTTT. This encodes CSASGTSGRRQGGDTQYF.

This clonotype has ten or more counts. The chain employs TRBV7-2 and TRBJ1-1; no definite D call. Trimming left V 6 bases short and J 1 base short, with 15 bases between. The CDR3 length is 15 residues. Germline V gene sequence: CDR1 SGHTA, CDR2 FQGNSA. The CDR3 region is CASRPERQTNTEAFF. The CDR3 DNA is TGTGCCAGCAGGCCGGAGCGACAAACGAACACTGAAGCTTTCTTT.

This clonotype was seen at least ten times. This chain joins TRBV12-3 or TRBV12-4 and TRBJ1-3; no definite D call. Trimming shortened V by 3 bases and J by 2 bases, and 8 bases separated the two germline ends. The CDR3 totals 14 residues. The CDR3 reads CASSFTGTGNTIYF. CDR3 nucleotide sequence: TGTGCCAGCAGTTTTACCGGTACTGGAAACACCATATATTTT.

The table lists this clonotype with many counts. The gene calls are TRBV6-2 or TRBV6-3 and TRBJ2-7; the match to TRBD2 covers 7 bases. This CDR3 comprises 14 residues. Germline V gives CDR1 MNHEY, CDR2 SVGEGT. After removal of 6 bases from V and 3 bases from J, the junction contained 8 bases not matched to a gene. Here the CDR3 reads CASSLLGGDYEQYF. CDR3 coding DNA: TGTGCCAGCAGCCTACTGGGGGGGGACTACGAGCAGTACTTC.

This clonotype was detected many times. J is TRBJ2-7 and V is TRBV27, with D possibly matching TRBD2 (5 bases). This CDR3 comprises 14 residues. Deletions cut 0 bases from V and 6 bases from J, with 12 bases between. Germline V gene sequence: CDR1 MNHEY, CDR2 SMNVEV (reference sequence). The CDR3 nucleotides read TGTGCCAGCAGTTTATCGCTGCGGGTCGGCGAGCAGTACTTC. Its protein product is CASSLSLRVGEQYF.

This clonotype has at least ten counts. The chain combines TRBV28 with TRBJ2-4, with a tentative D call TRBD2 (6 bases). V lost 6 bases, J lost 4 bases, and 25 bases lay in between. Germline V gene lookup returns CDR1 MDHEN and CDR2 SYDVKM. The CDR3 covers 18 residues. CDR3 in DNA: TGTGCCAGCAGCCTAAGGAGGGGAGGTTTCGGCCGAAAAAACATTCAGTACTTC. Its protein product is CASSLRRGGFGRKNIQYF.

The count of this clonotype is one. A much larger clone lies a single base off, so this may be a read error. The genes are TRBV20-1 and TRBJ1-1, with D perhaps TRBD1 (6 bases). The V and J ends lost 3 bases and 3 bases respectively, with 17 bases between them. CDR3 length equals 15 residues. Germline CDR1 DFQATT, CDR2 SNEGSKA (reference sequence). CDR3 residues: CSARPTGERYTEAFF. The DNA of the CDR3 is TGCAGTGCTAGGCCGACAGGAGAGAGGTACACTGAAGCTTTCTTT.

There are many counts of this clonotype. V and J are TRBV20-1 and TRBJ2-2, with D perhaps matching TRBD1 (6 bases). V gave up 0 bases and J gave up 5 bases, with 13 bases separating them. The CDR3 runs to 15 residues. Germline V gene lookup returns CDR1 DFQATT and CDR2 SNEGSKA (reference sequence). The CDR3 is CSAREGRGGTGELFF. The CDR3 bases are TGCAGTGCTAGAGAGGGGCGAGGGGGAACCGGGGAGCTGTTTTTT.